The clone carrying this T cell receptor beta chain was seen a few times. Per the study methods: Nucleated cell number was recorded as an estimate derived from reference gene primer amplification. Sequencing was performed with immunoSEQ multiplex PCR; in TCRdb, only in-frame clones are kept and a portion is missing. The V and J calls and clone size come from that table; D and trimming were worked out from the DNA. The repertoire holds almost 70,000 clones, with roughly 80% as singletons. This sample was taken from a study of blood T cell repertoires in COVID-19. Across the whole study: The study drew acute and convalescent COVID-19 samples from the United States, Italy and Spain. PBMCs, B-cell-depleted T cells, or T cells were the source of the cDNA or gDNA that made up the material.

The V end lost 1 base, the J end lost 6 bases, and 22 bases lay between the germline ends. Germline V gene lookup returns CDR1 SGHRS and CDR2 YFSETQ. The CDR3 extends over 18 amino acids. Sample: peripheral blood. V is TRBV5-1 and J is TRBJ1-4, with a weak D call TRBD1 (5 bases). This clonotype was obtained from a man aged 55 to 69 with acute or convalescent COVID-19. The CDR3 DNA is TGCGCCAGCAGCTTGTTCCCCCCCAGGGCAGCCCGGGATGAAAAACTGTTTTTT. The encoded protein is CASSLFPPRAARDEKLFF.